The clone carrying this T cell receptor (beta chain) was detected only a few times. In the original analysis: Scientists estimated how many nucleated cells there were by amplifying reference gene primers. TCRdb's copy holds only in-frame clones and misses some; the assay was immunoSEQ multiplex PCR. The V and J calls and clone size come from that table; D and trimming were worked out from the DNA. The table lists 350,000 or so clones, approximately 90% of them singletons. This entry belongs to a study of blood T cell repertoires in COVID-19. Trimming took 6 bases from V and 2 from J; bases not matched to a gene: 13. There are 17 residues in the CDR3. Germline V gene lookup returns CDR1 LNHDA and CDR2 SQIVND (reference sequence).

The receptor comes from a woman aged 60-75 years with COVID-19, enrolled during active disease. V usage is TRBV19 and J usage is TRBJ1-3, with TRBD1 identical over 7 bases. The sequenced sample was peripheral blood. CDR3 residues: CASRNERQGIAGNTIYF. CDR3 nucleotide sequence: TGTGCCAGTAGGAACGAACGACAGGGAATAGCTGGAAACACCATATATTTT. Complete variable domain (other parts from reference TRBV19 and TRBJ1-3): DGGITQSPKYLFRKEGQNVTLSCEQNLNHDAMYWYRQDPGQGLRLIYYSQIVNDFQKGDIAEGYSVSREKKESFPLTVTSAQKNPTAFYLCASRNERQGIAGNTIYFGEGSWLTVV.